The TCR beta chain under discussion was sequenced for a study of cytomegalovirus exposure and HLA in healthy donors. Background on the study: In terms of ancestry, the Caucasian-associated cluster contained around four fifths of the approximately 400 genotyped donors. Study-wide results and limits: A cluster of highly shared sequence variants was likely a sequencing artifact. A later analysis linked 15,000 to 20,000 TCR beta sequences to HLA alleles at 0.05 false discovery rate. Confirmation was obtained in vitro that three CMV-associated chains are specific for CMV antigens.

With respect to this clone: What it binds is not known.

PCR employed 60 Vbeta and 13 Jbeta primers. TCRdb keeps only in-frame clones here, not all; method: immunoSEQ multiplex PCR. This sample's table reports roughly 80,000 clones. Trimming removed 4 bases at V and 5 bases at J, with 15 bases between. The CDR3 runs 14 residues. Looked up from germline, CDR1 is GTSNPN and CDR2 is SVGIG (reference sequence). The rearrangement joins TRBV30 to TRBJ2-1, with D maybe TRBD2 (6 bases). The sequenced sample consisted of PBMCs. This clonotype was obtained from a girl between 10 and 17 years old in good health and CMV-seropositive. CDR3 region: CAWNPAGTNNEQFF. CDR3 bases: TGTGCCTGGAATCCGGCGGGGACGAACAATGAGCAGTTCTTC.